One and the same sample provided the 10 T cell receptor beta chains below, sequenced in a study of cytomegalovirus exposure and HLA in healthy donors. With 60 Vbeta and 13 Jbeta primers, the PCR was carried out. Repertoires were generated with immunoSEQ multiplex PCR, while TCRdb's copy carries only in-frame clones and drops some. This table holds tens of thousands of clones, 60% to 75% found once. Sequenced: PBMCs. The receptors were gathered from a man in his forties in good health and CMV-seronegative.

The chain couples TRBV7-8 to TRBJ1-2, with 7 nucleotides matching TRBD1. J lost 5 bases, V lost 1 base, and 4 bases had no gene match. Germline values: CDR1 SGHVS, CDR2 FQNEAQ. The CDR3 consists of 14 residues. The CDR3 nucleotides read TGTGCCAGCAGCTTAGGGCCAGGGGGGTATGGCTACACCTTC. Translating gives CASSLGPGGYGYTF.

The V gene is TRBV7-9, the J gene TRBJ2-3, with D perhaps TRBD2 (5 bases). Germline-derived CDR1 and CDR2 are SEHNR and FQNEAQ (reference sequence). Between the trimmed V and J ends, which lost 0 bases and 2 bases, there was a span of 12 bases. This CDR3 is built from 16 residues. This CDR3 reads CASSLAVSGVTDTQYF. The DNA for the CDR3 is TGTGCCAGCAGCTTAGCCGTTTCCGGGGTCACAGATACGCAGTATTTT.

The CDR3 sequence is CASSDGLSLDTQYF. The CDR3 DNA follows: TGTGCCAGCAGCGACGGACTATCCCTAGATACGCAGTATTTT. The chain uses TRBV5-6 and TRBJ2-3; tentatively, D is TRBD2 (6 bases). The CDR3 is made up of 14 amino acids. The germline gives CDR1 SGHDT, CDR2 YYEEEE. Between the trimmed V and J ends, which lost 4 bases and 5 bases, there was a span of 14 bases.

CDR3 bases: TGTGCCATCGGGGAGAGGGCCGATCAGCCCCAGCATTTT. Protein sequence: CAIGERADQPQHF. This chain uses TRBV10-3 with TRBJ1-5; D is undetermined. Germline V gives CDR1 ENHRY, CDR2 SYGVKD. Trimming removed 8 bases at V and 5 bases at J, with 13 bases between. The CDR3 sequence is 13 residues long.

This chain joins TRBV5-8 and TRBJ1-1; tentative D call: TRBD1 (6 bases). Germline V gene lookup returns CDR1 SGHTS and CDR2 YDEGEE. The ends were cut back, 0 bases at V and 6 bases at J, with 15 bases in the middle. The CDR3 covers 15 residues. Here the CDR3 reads CASSLEVRGLAEAFF. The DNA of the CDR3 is TGTGCCAGCAGCTTGGAGGTCAGGGGTCTTGCTGAAGCTTTCTTT.

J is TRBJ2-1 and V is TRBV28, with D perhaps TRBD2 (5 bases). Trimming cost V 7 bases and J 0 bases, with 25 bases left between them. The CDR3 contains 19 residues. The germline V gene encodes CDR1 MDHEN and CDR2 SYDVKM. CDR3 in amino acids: CASTTSGRLTLRSYNEQFF. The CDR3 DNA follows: TGTGCCAGCACCACATCGGGGAGACTAACCCTTCGCTCCTACAATGAGCAGTTCTTC.

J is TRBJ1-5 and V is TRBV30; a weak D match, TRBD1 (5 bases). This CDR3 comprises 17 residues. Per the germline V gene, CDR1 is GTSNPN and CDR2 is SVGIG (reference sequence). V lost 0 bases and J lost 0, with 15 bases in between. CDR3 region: CAWSVTGVFYSNQPQHF. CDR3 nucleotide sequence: TGTGCCTGGAGTGTAACGGGGGTCTTCTATAGCAATCAGCCCCAGCATTTT.

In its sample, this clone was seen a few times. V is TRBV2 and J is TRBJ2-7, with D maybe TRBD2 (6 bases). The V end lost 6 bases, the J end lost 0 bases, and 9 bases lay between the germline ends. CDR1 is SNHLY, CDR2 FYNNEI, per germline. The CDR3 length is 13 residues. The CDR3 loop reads CASRRDASYEQYF. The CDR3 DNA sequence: TGTGCCAGCAGGCGGGACGCCTCCTACGAGCAGTACTTC.

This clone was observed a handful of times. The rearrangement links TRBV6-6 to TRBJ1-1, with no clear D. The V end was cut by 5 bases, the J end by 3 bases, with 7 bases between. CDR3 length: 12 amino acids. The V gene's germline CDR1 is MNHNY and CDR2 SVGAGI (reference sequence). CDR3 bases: TGTGCCAGCAGTGTAGTTGACACTGAAGCTTTCTTT. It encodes CASSVVDTEAFF.

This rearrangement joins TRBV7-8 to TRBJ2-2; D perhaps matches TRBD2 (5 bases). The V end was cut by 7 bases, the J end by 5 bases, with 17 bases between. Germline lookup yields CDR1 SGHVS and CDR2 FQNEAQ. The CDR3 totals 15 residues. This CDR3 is CASNQEGTLTGELFF. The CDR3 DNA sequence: TGTGCCAGCAACCAAGAGGGTACGCTTACCGGGGAGCTGTTTTTT.